A selection of T cell receptor beta chains follows, all from one sample in a study of T cell responses to AZD1222 COVID-19 vaccine. The data were produced by immunoSEQ multiplex PCR, yet TCRdb's version contains in-frame clones alone and is incomplete. The sample consists of some 160,000 clones, 93% of them appearing once. The source material was peripheral blood, sampled on day 0 of AZD1222 vaccination. The source is an adult in good health. Both conserved end residues are trimmed from each CDR3. Fields, in order: V gene, CDR3 protein.

TRBV7-9,ASSLDGGSRSGNTIY
TRBV30,AWSVGLNYGYT
TRBV7-2,ASSSRDRGYEQY
TRBV6-5,ASSFNRQNTEAF
TRBV6-5,ASSPRPRLGSEQY
TRBV15,ATSRDGFQPQH
TRBV5-1,ASSLTRLGGEAF
TRBV10-3,AISEPWARGYGYT
TRBV28,GTGRETEAF
TRBV6-5,ASRPGGSGEAF
TRBV5-4,ASSLAGSGGTYEQY
TRBV5-4,ASSLVGSHGELF